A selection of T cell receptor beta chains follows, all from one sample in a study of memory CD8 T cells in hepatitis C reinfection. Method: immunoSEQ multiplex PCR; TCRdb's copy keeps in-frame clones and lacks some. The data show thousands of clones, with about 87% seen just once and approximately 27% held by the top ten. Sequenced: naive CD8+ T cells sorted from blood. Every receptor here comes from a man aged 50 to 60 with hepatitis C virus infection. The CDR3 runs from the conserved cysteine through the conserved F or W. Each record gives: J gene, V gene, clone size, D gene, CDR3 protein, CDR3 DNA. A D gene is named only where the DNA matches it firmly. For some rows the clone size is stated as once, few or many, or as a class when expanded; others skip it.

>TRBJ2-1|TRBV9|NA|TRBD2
CASSPPLAGLYNEQFF
TGTGCCAGCAGCCCCCCTCTAGCGGGACTTTACAATGAGCAGTTCTTC
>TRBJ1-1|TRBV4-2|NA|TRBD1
CASSHGPGTGTEAFF
TGTGCCAGCAGCCATGGACCCGGGACAGGAACTGAAGCTTTCTTT
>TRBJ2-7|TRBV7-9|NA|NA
CASSLRGWEQYF
TGTGCCAGCAGCTTAAGAGGTTGGGAGCAGTACTTC
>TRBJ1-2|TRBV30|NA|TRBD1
CAWSDEQGVGYTF
TGTGCCTGGAGTGACGAACAGGGGGTCGGCTACACCTTC
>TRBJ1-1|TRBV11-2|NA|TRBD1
CASSLALTGGKVKTEAFF
TGTGCCAGCAGCTTAGCCCTTACAGGGGGCAAAGTGAAGACTGAAGCTTTCTTT
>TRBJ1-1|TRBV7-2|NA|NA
CASSLRRALDTEAFF
TGTGCCAGCAGCTTACGGAGGGCTTTGGACACTGAAGCTTTCTTT
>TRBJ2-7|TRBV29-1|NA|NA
CSVEEDSSYEQYF
TGCAGCGTTGAAGAAGACAGCTCCTACGAGCAGTACTTC
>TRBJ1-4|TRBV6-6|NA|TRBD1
CASSYLTGANEKLFF
TGTGCCAGCAGTTACTTGACAGGGGCAAATGAAAAACTGTTTTTT
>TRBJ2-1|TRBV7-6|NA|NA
CASSPTTAEQFF
TGTGCCAGCAGCCCGACTACTGCAGAGCAGTTCTTC
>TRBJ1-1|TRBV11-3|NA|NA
CASSLGGNTEAFF
TGTGCCAGCAGCTTGGGGGGAAACACTGAAGCTTTCTTT
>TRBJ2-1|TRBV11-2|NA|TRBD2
CASSFELAGSRYNEQFF
TGTGCCAGCAGCTTCGAACTAGCGGGATCTCGTTACAATGAGCAGTTCTTC
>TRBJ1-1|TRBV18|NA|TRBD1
CASSGQGMGDLDFF
TGTGCCAGCTCCGGACAGGGGATGGGAGATCTTGATTTCTTT
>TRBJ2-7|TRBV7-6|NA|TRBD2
CASSPNHGTRASYEQYF
TGTGCCAGCAGCCCCAACCACGGGACTAGGGCTTCCTACGAGCAGTACTTC
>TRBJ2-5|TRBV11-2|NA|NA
CASSSVDSRQETQYF
TGTGCCAGCAGCTCCGTGGACAGCCGCCAAGAGACCCAGTACTTC
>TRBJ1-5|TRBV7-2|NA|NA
CASSLAGAHQPQHF
TGTGCCAGCAGCTTAGCAGGGGCTCATCAGCCCCAGCATTTT
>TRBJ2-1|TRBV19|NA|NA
CASSIEGGSEQFF
TGTGCCAGTAGTATAGAAGGCGGTAGTGAGCAGTTCTTC
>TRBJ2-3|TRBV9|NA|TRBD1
CASSRRGTGGADTQYF
TGTGCCAGCAGCCGCCGCGGGACAGGGGGTGCAGATACGCAGTATTTT
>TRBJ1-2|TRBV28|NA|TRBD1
CASSLAPTGTGTGGYTF
TGTGCCAGCAGTTTAGCGCCGACCGGGACAGGGACCGGAGGCTACACCTTC
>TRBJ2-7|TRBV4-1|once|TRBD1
CASSQVGSGGFYEQYF
TGCGCCAGCAGCCAAGTAGGTTCAGGGGGCTTTTACGAGCAGTACTTC
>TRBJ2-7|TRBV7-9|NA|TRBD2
CASSSTSGETPYEQYF
TGTGCCAGCAGCTCGACTAGCGGGGAAACTCCATACGAGCAGTACTTC
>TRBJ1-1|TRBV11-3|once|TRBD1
CASRHRGQVTEAFF
TGTGCCAGCAGACACAGGGGGCAAGTCACTGAAGCTTTCTTT
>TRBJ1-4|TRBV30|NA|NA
CAWGQKTNEKLFF
TGTGCCTGGGGACAGAAGACTAATGAAAAACTGTTTTTT
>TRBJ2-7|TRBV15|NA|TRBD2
CATSSGTDYEQYF
TGTGCCACCTCTAGCGGGACCGACTACGAGCAGTACTTC
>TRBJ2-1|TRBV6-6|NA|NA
CARPGKGRNNEQFF
TGTGCCAGGCCCGGTAAAGGGAGAAACAATGAGCAGTTCTTC
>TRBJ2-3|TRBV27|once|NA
CASSLFLGGLTDTQYF
TGTGCCAGCAGTTTATTTCTGGGGGGGCTCACAGATACGCAGTATTTT
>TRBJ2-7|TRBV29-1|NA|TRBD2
CSVVEGLAGVEQYF
TGCAGCGTTGTTGAAGGACTAGCGGGAGTTGAGCAGTACTTC
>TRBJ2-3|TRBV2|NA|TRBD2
CASSVDAGGTDTQYF
TGTGCCAGCAGTGTGGATGCGGGAGGAACGGATACGCAGTATTTT
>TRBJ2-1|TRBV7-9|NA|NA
CASSPSGNEQFF
TGTGCCAGCAGCCCCTCAGGGAATGAGCAGTTCTTC
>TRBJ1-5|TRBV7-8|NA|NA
CASSDSGSPNQPQHF
TGTGCCAGCAGCGACTCCGGGAGCCCGAATCAGCCCCAGCATTTT
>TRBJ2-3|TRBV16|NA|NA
CASSQRTGTDTQYF
TGTGCCAGCAGCCAAAGGACAGGCACAGATACGCAGTATTTT
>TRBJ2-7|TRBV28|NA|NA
CASSLTTSYEQYF
TGTGCCAGCAGTTTAACTACATCCTACGAGCAGTACTTC
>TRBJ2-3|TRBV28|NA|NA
CASSLTSTDTQYF
TGTGCCAGCAGTTTAACTAGCACAGATACGCAGTATTTT
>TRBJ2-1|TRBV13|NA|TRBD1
CASSNDRARDNEQFF
TGTGCCAGCAGCAACGACAGGGCGAGGGACAATGAGCAGTTCTTC
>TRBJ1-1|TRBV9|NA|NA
CASNADPGTSNTEAFF
TGTGCCAGCAACGCCGATCCCGGGACTTCGAACACTGAAGCTTTCTTT
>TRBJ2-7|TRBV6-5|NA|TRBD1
CASSPGQGTYEQYF
TGTGCCAGCAGCCCCGGACAGGGGACCTACGAGCAGTACTTC
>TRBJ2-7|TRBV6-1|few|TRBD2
CASSEVAGTLAGWYEQYF
TGTGCCAGCAGTGAAGTGGCAGGGACCCTAGCGGGATGGTACGAGCAGTACTTC
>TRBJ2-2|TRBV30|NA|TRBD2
CAWTREGLASSGELFF
TGTGCCTGGACACGCGAGGGACTAGCGTCATCTGGGGAGCTGTTTTTT
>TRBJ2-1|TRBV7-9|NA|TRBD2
CASRRLAGSYNEQFF
TGTGCCAGCAGGCGACTAGCGGGATCCTACAATGAGCAGTTCTTC
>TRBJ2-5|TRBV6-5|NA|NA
CASSYGQGGETQYF
TGTGCCAGCAGTTACGGCCAGGGAGGCGAGACCCAGTACTTC
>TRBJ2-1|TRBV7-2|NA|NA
CASSLAGRWEQFF
TGTGCCAGCAGCTTAGCGGGCAGGTGGGAGCAGTTCTTC
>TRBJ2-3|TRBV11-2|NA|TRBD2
CASSFPLAGVLTDTQYF
TGTGCCAGCAGCTTCCCACTAGCGGGAGTGTTGACAGATACGCAGTATTTT
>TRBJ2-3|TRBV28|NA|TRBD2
CASSLTAGGHTQYF
TGTGCCAGCAGTTTAACAGCGGGAGGGCACACGCAGTATTTT
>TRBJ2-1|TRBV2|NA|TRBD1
CASSDETGVGGEQFF
TGTGCCAGCAGTGACGAGACAGGGGTTGGGGGTGAGCAGTTCTTC
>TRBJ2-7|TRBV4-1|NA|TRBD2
CASSQKAPVLAGAYEQYF
TGCGCCAGCAGCCAGAAGGCCCCAGTACTAGCGGGAGCCTACGAGCAGTACTTC
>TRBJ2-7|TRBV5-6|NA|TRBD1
CASGGTEGYEQYF
TGTGCCAGCGGTGGGACAGAAGGATACGAGCAGTACTTC
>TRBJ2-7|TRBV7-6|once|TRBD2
CASSLSGLAESYEQYF
TGTGCCAGCAGCTTATCGGGACTAGCGGAGTCCTACGAGCAGTACTTC
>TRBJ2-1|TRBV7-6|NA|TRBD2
CASSRSASGTYNEQFF
TGTGCCAGCAGCCGCTCCGCTAGCGGCACCTACAATGAGCAGTTCTTC
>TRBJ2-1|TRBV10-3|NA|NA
CAISEEAASSYNEQFF
TGTGCCATCAGTGAAGAAGCAGCGAGCTCCTACAATGAGCAGTTCTTC
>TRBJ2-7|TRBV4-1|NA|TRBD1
CASSHSGQLYEQYF
TGCGCCAGCAGCCACTCGGGACAGCTCTACGAGCAGTACTTC
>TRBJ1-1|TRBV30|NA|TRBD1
CACNRGNTEAFF
TGTGCCTGCAACAGGGGGAACACTGAAGCTTTCTTT